Shown below are 9 T cell receptor beta chains from a single sample sequenced in a study of blood T cell repertoires in COVID-19. The assay was immunoSEQ multiplex PCR, and TCRdb's table has in-frame clones only and misses some. The sample has about 180,000 clones, roughly 80% seen once. Specimen: peripheral blood. The receptors stem from a human donor in a cohort sampled during active COVID-19.

The chain recombines TRBV5-6 with TRBJ1-3; D is unresolved. Germline V lookup: CDR1 SGHDT, CDR2 YYEEEE. Trimming left V 7 bases short and J 4 bases short, with 6 bases between. The CDR3 has 11 amino acids. CDR3 nucleotide sequence: TGTGCCAGCGCCAGGGGAAACACCATATATTTT. It encodes CASARGNTIYF.

A single count supports this clone. This rearrangement joins TRBV3-1 (or the pseudogene TRBV3-2) to TRBJ1-2; a weak D match, TRBD1 (5 bases). The CDR3 extends over 18 amino acids. From germline, CDR1 is LGHDT and CDR2 YNNKEL (reference sequence). The germline V and J ends were trimmed by 1 base and 2 bases, with 20 bases remaining between them. In DNA, the CDR3 is TGTGCCAGCAGCCAAGTAAGTAGGACAATCGCTCCCAACTATGGCTACACCTTC. Translation gives CASSQVSRTIAPNYGYTF.

This clone was found a few times. The V gene is TRBV19, the J gene TRBJ1-1; 8 positions match TRBD1. Germline V gene data show CDR1 as LNHDA and CDR2 as SQIVND (reference sequence). The CDR3 sequence is 15 residues long. The ends lost 2 bases at V and 1 base at J; junction bases unmatched: 3. The CDR3 is CASSIWTGQNTEAFF. CDR3 nucleotide sequence: TGTGCCAGTAGTATATGGACAGGGCAGAACACTGAAGCTTTCTTT.

Comment on this clone: Other nucleotide sequences from this sample produce the same CDR3. The chain couples TRBV12-3 or TRBV12-4 to TRBJ2-7, with 9 nucleotides matching TRBD1. V lost 3 bases to trimming and J lost 3 bases; unmatched junction nucleotides: 0. The CDR3 spans 13 residues. As DNA, the CDR3 is TGTGCCAGCAGTTTGGGACAGGGCTACGAGCAGTACTTC. This sequence encodes CASSLGQGYEQYF.

V gene TRBV11-2 combines with J gene TRBJ2-1; a possible D gene is TRBD2 (7 bases). Trimming shortened V by 6 bases and J by 6 bases, and 15 bases separated the two germline ends. CDR1 is SGHAT, CDR2 FQNNGV, per germline. The CDR3 is 14 residues long. This chain's CDR3 is CASRGGLASNEQFF. Written as DNA, the CDR3 is TGTGCCAGCAGGGGGGGGCTAGCCAGCAATGAGCAGTTCTTC.

The chain uses TRBV2 and TRBJ1-1; possibly TRBD1 for D (6 bases). The V end lost 5 bases, the J end lost 1 base, and 17 bases lay between the germline ends. Germline V lookup: CDR1 SNHLY, CDR2 FYNNEI. This CDR3 contains 16 residues. CDR3 bases: TGTGCCAGCAGTCAGAAGTCAGGGGTGGGGAACACTGAAGCTTTCTTT. Protein sequence: CASSQKSGVGNTEAFF. The whole variable domain, remainder taken from reference TRBV2 and TRBJ1-1, is EPEVTQTPSHQVTQMGQEVILRCVPISNHLYFYWYRQILGQKVEFLVSFYNNEISEKSEIFDDQFSVERPDGSNFTLKIRSTKLEDSAMYFCASSQKSGVGNTEAFFGQGTRLTVV.

The chain employs TRBV6-6 and TRBJ1-2, with 8 bases aligning to TRBD1. CDR1 and CDR2 (germline): MNHNY, SVGAGI (reference sequence). CDR3 length equals 15 residues. The junction had 12 bases not matched to a gene; V was cut back by 4 bases and J by 8 bases. The DNA for the CDR3 is TGTGCCAGCAGTTTAACCTCGGACAGGGCGGAAGGCTACACCTTC. This sequence encodes CASSLTSDRAEGYTF.

The chain uses TRBV5-5 and TRBJ2-7; D is unclear. V lost 2 bases to trimming and J lost 3 bases, with 9 bases between them. In germline, CDR1 is SGHKS, CDR2 YYEKEE (reference sequence). The CDR3 consists of 13 residues. The CDR3 region has the DNA TGTGCCAGCAGCTTAGGCGGCTACTACGAGCAGTACTTC. It specifies CASSLGGYYEQYF.

The chain is built from TRBV30 and TRBJ1-2; D might be TRBD1 (6 bases). Germline CDR1 GTSNPN, CDR2 SVGIG (reference sequence). The CDR3 covers 13 residues. Trimming left V 2 bases short and J 6 bases short, with 13 bases between. CDR3 DNA sequence: TGTGCCTGGAGTCACAGGGATATCCATGGCTACACCTTC. Protein: CAWSHRDIHGYTF.